Listed below are T cell receptor beta chains from one sample, sequenced in a study of blood T cell repertoires in COVID-19. TCRdb's table, derived via immunoSEQ multiplex PCR, lists solely in-frame clones and lacks some. The table shows roughly 68,000 clones, with about 88% occurring only once. The sequenced material came from peripheral blood. The receptors shown here come from a human donor in a cohort sampled during active COVID-19. CDR3s include the opening cysteine and the closing phenylalanine or tryptophan. A D gene is named only where the DNA matches it firmly. Not every row has a clone size; where given, it reads once, few, many or a size class.

TRBD1	TRBJ1-1	TRBV9	-	TGTGCCAGCAGCCAATTCAGGGGGCGAGCTTTCTTT	CASSQFRGRAFF
-	TRBJ2-3	TRBV4-3	-	TGCGCCAGCAGCCAAGATCTCAGGGGAAACACAGATACGCAGTATTTT	CASSQDLRGNTDTQYF
-	TRBJ1-5	TRBV18	once	TGTGCCAGCTCACGACAGGAGCATCAGCCCCAGCATTTT	CASSRQEHQPQHF
-	TRBJ2-3	TRBV7-9	-	TGTGCCAGCAGCTTGGCCCTAGATACGCAGTATTTT	CASSLALDTQYF
TRBD2	TRBJ2-7	TRBV28	-	TGTGCCAGCAGTGCTTTAAGGACTAGCGGGAGAAACGAGCAGTACTTC	CASSALRTSGRNEQYF
-	TRBJ2-7	TRBV7-2	-	TGTGCCACCAGGGAGAGGAGCTCCTACGAGCAGTACTTC	CATRERSSYEQYF
TRBD2	TRBJ2-1	TRBV29-1	-	TGCAGCGTTGATCTAGCGGGGAACAATGAGCAGTTCTTC	CSVDLAGNNEQFF
TRBD2	TRBJ2-1	TRBV18	-	TGTGCCAGCTCACCACCCAGCGGGACCAGGAATGAGCAGTTCTTC	CASSPPSGTRNEQFF
TRBD2	TRBJ2-7	TRBV5-1	-	TGCGCCAGCAGCTCTGGGCGGGAGGGCTCCAACGAGCAGTACTTC	CASSSGREGSNEQYF
-	TRBJ2-3	TRBV5-4	-	TGTGCCAGCAGCTTGGTTCTTGTTCCGGATACGCAGTATTTT	CASSLVLVPDTQYF
-	TRBJ1-6	TRBV19	-	TGTGCCAGTAGTCCCGAGGTAGACGGCCGAGGTCGACCCCTCCACTTT	CASSPEVDGRGRPLHF
TRBD2	TRBJ2-3	TRBV19	-	TGTGCCAGTAGTAGGAGCGGGACTAGCACAGATACGCAGTATTTT	CASSRSGTSTDTQYF
TRBD1	TRBJ2-1	TRBV7-9	-	TGTGCCAGCAGCTTAGATGTGTACAGGGGGCTCTACGGTGAGCAGTTCTTC	CASSLDVYRGLYGEQFF
-	TRBJ2-1	TRBV7-3	-	TGTGCCAGCAGCTACTTGCGCAATGAGCAGTTCTTC	CASSYLRNEQFF
TRBD1	TRBJ2-1	TRBV7-6	-	TGTGCCAGCAGCACCCACCGGGCAGGGGGCGATGAGCAGTTCTTC	CASSTHRAGGDEQFF
-	TRBJ1-1	TRBV7-3	-	TGTGCCAGCAGCAAGACAGGTTGGTCCACTGAAGCTTTCTTT	CASSKTGWSTEAFF
-	TRBJ2-7	TRBV11-2	-	TGTGCCAGCAGCAGGGGGTTAACCTACGAGCAGTACTTC	CASSRGLTYEQYF
-	TRBJ2-4	TRBV2	-	TGTGCCAGCAGAATAGGTTCATGGGGCGCCAAAAACATTCAGTACTTC	CASRIGSWGAKNIQYF
-	TRBJ2-5	TRBV5-1	-	TGCGCCAGCAGCCTCGGACACGGTGAGACCCAGTACTTC	CASSLGHGETQYF
TRBD1	TRBJ2-3	TRBV7-2	once	TGTGCCAGCAGCCCACAGGGGTTCCCGGGGGATACGCAGTATTTT	CASSPQGFPGDTQYF
TRBD1	TRBJ2-3	TRBV6-5	-	TGTGCCAGCAGCTCCTATACAGGGGATGATACGCAGTATTTT	CASSSYTGDDTQYF
TRBD2	TRBJ2-7	TRBV2	-	TGTGCCAGCAGTGAACGGGGGGGAGGGGACGAGCAGTACTTC	CASSERGGGDEQYF
-	TRBJ1-1	TRBV4-3	-	TGCGCCAGCAGCCAAAACACCGGGGGGAACACTGAAGCTTTCTTT	CASSQNTGGNTEAFF
TRBD1	TRBJ2-7	TRBV4-3	-	TGCGCCAGCAGCCAAGAGGTTACCCGGTGGGACAGGGACTACGAGCAGTACTTC	CASSQEVTRWDRDYEQYF
TRBD1	TRBJ1-1	TRBV5-1	-	TGCGCCAGCAGCTTCGGCAGGGGGCTTACTGAAGCTTTCTTT	CASSFGRGLTEAFF
TRBD1	TRBJ1-6	TRBV27	-	TGTGCCAGCAGTACGGGACAGCCTAATTCACCCCTCCACTTT	CASSTGQPNSPLHF
TRBD2	TRBJ2-5	TRBV11-2	few	TGTGCCAGCAGCTTAAAGACTAGCGGGGGCCCCGTTGGAGAGACCCAGTACTTC	CASSLKTSGGPVGETQYF
-	TRBJ2-2	TRBV19	-	TGTGCCAGTAAAGGTCAAGGAGGAACCGGGGAGCTGTTTTTT	CASKGQGGTGELFF
TRBD1	TRBJ1-6	TRBV6-6	-	TGTGCCAGCAGTTACTTGTCGACAGGGCCCCTCCACTTT	CASSYLSTGPLHF
TRBD2	TRBJ2-1	TRBV4-2	-	TGTGCCAGCAGCCAGAGCGGGGGCTACAATGAGCAGTTCTTC	CASSQSGGYNEQFF
-	TRBJ1-6	TRBV19	-	TGTGCCAGTAGTGTTGGACAGCCCCTCTCATCACCCCTCCACTTT	CASSVGQPLSSPLHF
TRBD1	TRBJ2-2	TRBV6-5	-	TGTGCCACCAAACCAGACAGGGGGCTCACCGGGGAGCTGTTTTTT	CATKPDRGLTGELFF
TRBD1	TRBJ2-2	TRBV11-2	-	TGTGCCAGCATCCCAGCCCGACAGGGTAACACCGGGGAGCTGTTTTTT	CASIPARQGNTGELFF
-	TRBJ1-5	TRBV6-2/TRBV6-3	once	TGTGCCAGCAGTCCAAATCTGGGGGGTTTGGGCAATCAGCCCCAGCATTTT	CASSPNLGGLGNQPQHF
-	TRBJ1-1	TRBV27	-	TGTGCCAGCAGCCCCAGACAGAACACTGAAGCTTTCTTT	CASSPRQNTEAFF
-	TRBJ1-1	TRBV4-1	-	TGCGCCAGCAGCCCAGAATTGCCGGGGACTGAAGCTTTCTTT	CASSPELPGTEAFF
TRBD2	TRBJ2-3	TRBV16	-	TGTGCCAGCAGCCAATCTTCAGCGGGGAACATAGATACGCAGTATTTT	CASSQSSAGNIDTQYF
-	TRBJ2-1	TRBV7-2	-	TGTGCCAGCGGCCGGGACTACAATGAGCAGTTCTTC	CASGRDYNEQFF
TRBD1	TRBJ2-5	TRBV5-1	-	TGCGCCAGCAGGGGCAGGGGGCGCGAGGAGACCCAGTACTTC	CASRGRGREETQYF
-	TRBJ2-1	TRBV11-2	-	TGTGCCAGCAGCTCGTACGGGACTCGAACGAACAATGAGCAGTTCTTC	CASSSYGTRTNNEQFF
TRBD1	TRBJ2-5	TRBV5-5	-	TGTGCCAGCAGCCCGTCCGTGACAGGGGGCCAGGAGACCCAGTACTTC	CASSPSVTGGQETQYF
-	TRBJ2-7	TRBV5-1	-	TGCGCCAGCAGCCAAGACACGGCCGGGGTTGTCGAGCAGTACTTC	CASSQDTAGVVEQYF
-	TRBJ2-3	TRBV6-5	-	TGTGCCAGCAGACGAACAGCTAGCACAGATACGCAGTATTTT	CASRRTASTDTQYF
-	TRBJ1-1	TRBV5-4	-	TGTGCCAGCAGCAGGGAGGGGACGGCCAACACTGAAGCTTTCTTT	CASSREGTANTEAFF
-	TRBJ2-2	TRBV11-2	-	TGTGCCAGCAGCCGCCTCCCCACAGGGTTTGGGACCACCGGGGAGCTGTTTTTT	CASSRLPTGFGTTGELFF
TRBD1	TRBJ1-6	TRBV2	once	TGTGCCAGCAGCCGAGACAGGGATGTGGGTTTCTCGCCCCTCCACTTT	CASSRDRDVGFSPLHF
-	TRBJ1-5	TRBV2	-	TGTGCCAGCAGCGACTCCTTGCACGGTAGCAATCAGCCCCAGCATTTT	CASSDSLHGSNQPQHF
-	TRBJ1-5	TRBV29-1	-	TGCAGCGCCGTTGTTGGCAATCAGCCCCAGCATTTT	CSAVVGNQPQHF
TRBD2	TRBJ2-1	TRBV10-1	-	TGCGCCAGCAGTGAATCGGCGGGAGGGCCTCGAGAGCAGTTCTTC	CASSESAGGPREQFF
TRBD1	TRBJ1-1	TRBV29-1	-	TGCAGCGCCCCCGGACAGGGTCGTACTGAAGCTTTCTTT	CSAPGQGRTEAFF
-	TRBJ1-1	TRBV5-1	-	TGCGCCAGCAGCTGGGGGAGGGAGAACACTGAAGCTTTCTTT	CASSWGRENTEAFF
TRBD1	TRBJ2-1	TRBV18	-	TGTGCCAGCTCATCCCCGGGACAGGGCCTCTATGAGCAGTTCTTC	CASSSPGQGLYEQFF
TRBD2	TRBJ2-1	TRBV18	-	TGTGCCAGCTCACCAGCGGGAGGGGAGCAGTTCTTC	CASSPAGGEQFF